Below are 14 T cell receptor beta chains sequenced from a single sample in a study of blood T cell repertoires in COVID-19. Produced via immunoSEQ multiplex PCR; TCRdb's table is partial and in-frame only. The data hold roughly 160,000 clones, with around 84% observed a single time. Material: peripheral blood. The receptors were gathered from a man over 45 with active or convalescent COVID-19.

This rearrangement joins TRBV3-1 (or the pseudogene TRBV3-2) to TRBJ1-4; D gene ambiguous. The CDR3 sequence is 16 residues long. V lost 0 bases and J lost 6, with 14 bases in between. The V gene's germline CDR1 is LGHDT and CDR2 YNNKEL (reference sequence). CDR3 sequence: CASSQDPAGRDEKLFF. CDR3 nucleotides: TGTGCCAGCAGCCAAGATCCCGCGGGAAGGGATGAAAAACTGTTTTTT.

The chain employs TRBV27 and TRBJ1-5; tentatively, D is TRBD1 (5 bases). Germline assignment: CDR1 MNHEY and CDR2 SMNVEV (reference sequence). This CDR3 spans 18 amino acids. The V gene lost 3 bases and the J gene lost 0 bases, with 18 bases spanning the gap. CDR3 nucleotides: TGTGCCAGCAGTTTCACCGGGACTTTTAGTGGTAGCAATCAGCCCCAGCATTTT. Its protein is CASSFTGTFSGSNQPQHF.

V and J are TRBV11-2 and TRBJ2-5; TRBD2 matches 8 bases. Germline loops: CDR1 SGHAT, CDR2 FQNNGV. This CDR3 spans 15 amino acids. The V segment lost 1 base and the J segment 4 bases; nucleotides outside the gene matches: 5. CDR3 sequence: CASSLGAGGGETQYF. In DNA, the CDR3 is TGTGCCAGCAGCTTAGGCGCGGGGGGTGGAGAGACCCAGTACTTC.

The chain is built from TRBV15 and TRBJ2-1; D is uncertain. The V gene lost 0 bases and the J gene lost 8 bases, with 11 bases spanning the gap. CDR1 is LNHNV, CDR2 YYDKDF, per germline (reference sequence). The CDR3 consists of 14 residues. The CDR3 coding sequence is TGTGCCACCAGCAGAGATCGAGCCCGCCATGAGCAGTTCTTC. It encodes CATSRDRARHEQFF.

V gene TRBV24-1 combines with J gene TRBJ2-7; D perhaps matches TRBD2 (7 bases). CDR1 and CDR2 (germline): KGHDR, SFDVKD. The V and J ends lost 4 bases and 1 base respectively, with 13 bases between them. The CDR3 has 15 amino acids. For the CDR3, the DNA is TGTGCCACCAGTGAGGGGGGGCTAGGTTCCTACGAGCAGTACTTC. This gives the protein CATSEGGLGSYEQYF.

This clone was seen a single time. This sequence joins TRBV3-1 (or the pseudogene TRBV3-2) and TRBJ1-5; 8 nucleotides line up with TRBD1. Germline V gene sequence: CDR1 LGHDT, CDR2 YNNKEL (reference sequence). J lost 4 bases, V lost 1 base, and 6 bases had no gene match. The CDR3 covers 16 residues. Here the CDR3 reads CASSQGTGGGNQPQHF. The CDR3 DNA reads TGTGCCAGCAGCCAAGGAACAGGGGGGGGAAATCAGCCCCAGCATTTT.

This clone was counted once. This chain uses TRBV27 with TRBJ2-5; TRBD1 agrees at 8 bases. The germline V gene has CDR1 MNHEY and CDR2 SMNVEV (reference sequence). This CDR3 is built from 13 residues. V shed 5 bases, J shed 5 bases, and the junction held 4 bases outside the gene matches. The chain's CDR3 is CASSRQGTETQYF. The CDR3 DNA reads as TGTGCCAGCAGTCGACAGGGGACCGAGACCCAGTACTTC.

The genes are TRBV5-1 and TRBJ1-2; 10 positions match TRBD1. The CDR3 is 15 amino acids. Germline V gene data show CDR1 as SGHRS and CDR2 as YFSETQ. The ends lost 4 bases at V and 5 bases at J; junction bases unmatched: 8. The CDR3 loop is CASSIGTGDAYGYTF. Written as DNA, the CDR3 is TGCGCCAGCAGCATAGGGACAGGGGACGCTTATGGCTACACCTTC.

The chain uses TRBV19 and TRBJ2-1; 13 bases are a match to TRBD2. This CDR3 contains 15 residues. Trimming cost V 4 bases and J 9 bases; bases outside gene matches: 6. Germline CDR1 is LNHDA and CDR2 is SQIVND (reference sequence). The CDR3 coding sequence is TGTGCCAGTAGTAGTTCCGGGACTAGCGGGACTGAGCAGTTCTTC. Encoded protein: CASSSSGTSGTEQFF.

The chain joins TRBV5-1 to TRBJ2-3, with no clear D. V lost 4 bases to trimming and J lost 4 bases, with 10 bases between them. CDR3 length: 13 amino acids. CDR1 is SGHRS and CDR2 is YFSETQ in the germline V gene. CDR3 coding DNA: TGCGCCAGCAGCCGTCTTGGAGCAGATACGCAGTATTTT. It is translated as CASSRLGADTQYF.

The CDR3: CASSLDGQPSYEQYF. CDR3 nucleotide sequence: TGCGCCAGCAGCTTGGACGGACAGCCCTCCTACGAGCAGTACTTC. V is TRBV5-1 and J is TRBJ2-7; tentatively, D is TRBD1 (6 bases). V was clipped by 0 bases and J by 0 bases, with 10 bases between them. The length of the CDR3 is 15 residues. CDR1 SGHRS and CDR2 YFSETQ come from the germline V gene.

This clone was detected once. The chain's CDR3 is CAWSQLSRQLPYGYTF. CDR3 nucleotide sequence: TGTGCCTGGAGTCAACTTTCGAGACAGCTACCTTATGGCTACACCTTC. The chain combines TRBV30 with TRBJ1-2; possibly TRBD1 for D (5 bases). CDR1 is GTSNPN, CDR2 SVGIG, per germline (reference sequence). The CDR3 length is 16 residues. The germline V and J ends were trimmed by 2 bases and 5 bases, with 21 bases remaining between them. Drawing the rest from reference TRBV30 and TRBJ1-2, the complete variable domain is SQTIHQWPATLVQPVGSPLSLECTVEGTSNPNLYWYRQAAGRGLQLLFYSVGIGQISSEVPQNLSASRPQDRQFILSSKKLLLSDSGFYLCAWSQLSRQLPYGYTFGSGTRLTVV.

The CDR3 loop reads CASNFLAATGELFF. The CDR3, as DNA: TGTGCCAGCAATTTCCTAGCGGCTACCGGGGAGCTGTTTTTT. V gene TRBV2 combines with J gene TRBJ2-2, with TRBD2 matching 7 bases. From germline, CDR1 is SNHLY and CDR2 FYNNEI. Trimming took 7 bases from V and 5 from J; bases not matched to a gene: 7. The CDR3 is made up of 14 amino acids.

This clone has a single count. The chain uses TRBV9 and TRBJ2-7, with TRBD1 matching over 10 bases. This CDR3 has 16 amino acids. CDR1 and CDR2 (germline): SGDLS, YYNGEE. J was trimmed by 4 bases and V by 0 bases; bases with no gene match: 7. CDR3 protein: CASSVAGGTGEYEQYF. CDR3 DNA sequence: TGTGCCAGCAGCGTAGCGGGTGGGACAGGGGAGTACGAGCAGTACTTC.